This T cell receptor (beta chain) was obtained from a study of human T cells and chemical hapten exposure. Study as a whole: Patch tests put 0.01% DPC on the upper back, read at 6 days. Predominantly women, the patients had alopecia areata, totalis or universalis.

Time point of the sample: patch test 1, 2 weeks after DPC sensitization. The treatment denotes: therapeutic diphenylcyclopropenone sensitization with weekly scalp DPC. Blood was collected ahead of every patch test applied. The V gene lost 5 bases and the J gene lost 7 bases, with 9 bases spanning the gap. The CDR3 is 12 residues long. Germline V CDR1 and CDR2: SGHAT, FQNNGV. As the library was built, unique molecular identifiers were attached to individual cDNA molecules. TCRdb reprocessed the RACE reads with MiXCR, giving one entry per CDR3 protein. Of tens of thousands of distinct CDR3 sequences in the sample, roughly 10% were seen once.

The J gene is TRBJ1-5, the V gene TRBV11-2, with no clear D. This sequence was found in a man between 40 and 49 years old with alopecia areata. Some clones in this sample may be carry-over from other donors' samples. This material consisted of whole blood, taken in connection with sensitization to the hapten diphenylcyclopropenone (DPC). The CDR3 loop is CASSHPGQPQHF. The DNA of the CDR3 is TGTGCCAGCAGCCACCCGGGCCAGCCCCAGCATTTT.